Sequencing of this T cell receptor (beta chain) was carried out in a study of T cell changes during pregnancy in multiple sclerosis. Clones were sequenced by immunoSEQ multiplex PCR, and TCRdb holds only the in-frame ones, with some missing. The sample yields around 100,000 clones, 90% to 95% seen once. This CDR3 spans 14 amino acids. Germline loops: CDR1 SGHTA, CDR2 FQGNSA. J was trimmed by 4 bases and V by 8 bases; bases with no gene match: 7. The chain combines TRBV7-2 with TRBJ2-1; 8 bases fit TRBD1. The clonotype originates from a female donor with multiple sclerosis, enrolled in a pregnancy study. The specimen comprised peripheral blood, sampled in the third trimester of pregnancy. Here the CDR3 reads CASDPGQEYNEQFF. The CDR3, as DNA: TGTGCCAGCGACCCGGGACAGGAGTACAATGAGCAGTTCTTC.